This T cell receptor (beta chain) was retrieved from a study of a mutant IDH1 vaccine in newly diagnosed glioma. Time point specified: baseline, week 1 (first vaccination visit). Treatment given: pre-vaccination baseline after standard-of-care therapy. The V segment lost 4 bases and the J segment 2 bases; nucleotides outside the gene matches: 5. The CDR3 extends over 17 amino acids. Per germline, CDR1 MNHNS and CDR2 SASEGT. Assay used: immunoSEQ multiplex PCR; TCRdb lists only in-frame clones, some missing. The sample has about 88,000 clones, roughly four fifths seen once. The chain recombines TRBV6-1 with TRBJ2-3; 14 nucleotides match TRBD2. This sequence was found in a middle-aged man with glioma. Some clones in this sample may be carry-over from other donors' samples. The specimen was PBMCs, collected from a glioma patient treated with radiotherapy, temozolomide or both. The CDR3 DNA reads as TGTGCCAGCAGTGCGAGGACTAGCGGGGGGATCACAGATACGCAGTATTTT. Its translation: CASSARTSGGITDTQYF.